These T cell receptor beta chains were read from a single sample in a study of T cell responses to AZD1222 COVID-19 vaccine. Generated by immunoSEQ multiplex PCR, the TCRdb table keeps only in-frame clones and is missing some. Of 150,000 to 200,000 clones in the sample, approximately 87% were seen once. The source was peripheral blood, collected on day 0 of MenACWY control vaccination. The receptors stem from an adult in good health. Each CDR3 is given with its conserved first and last residue. The D gene is left open where the match is weak. Only some rows state a clone size, as once, few, many or a class for expanded clones.

v_call	j_call	d_call	clone_size	cdr3_nt	cdr3_aa
TRBV19	TRBJ2-7	TRBD1	few	TGTGCCAGTGGGCTCCTGACAGGGAGCGAGCAGTACTTC	CASGLLTGSEQYF
TRBV7-9	TRBJ1-1	TRBD1	NA	TGTGCCAGCAGCGAGGGACAGGGTAAGAACACTGAAGCTTTCTTT	CASSEGQGKNTEAFF
TRBV28	TRBJ1-5	NA	NA	TGTGCCAGCAGTACAGGGTCGGCGGGCAATCAGCCCCAGCATTTT	CASSTGSAGNQPQHF
TRBV27	TRBJ2-7	TRBD1	NA	TGTGCCAGCAGGTTGACAGGGGCCTACGAGCAGTACTTC	CASRLTGAYEQYF
TRBV18	TRBJ2-7	TRBD1	NA	TGTGCCAGCTCACCTGAAGGTGGCAGGGGGTCCTACGAGCAGTACTTC	CASSPEGGRGSYEQYF
TRBV10-3	TRBJ2-3	NA	NA	TGTGCCATCAGCCCCTTCGCTAGCGGCACAGATACGCAGTATTTT	CAISPFASGTDTQYF
TRBV9	TRBJ1-3	NA	NA	TGTGCCAGCAGCGTAGGGGAATCCTCTGGAAACACCATATATTTT	CASSVGESSGNTIYF
TRBV10-2	TRBJ1-4	NA	NA	TGCGCCAGCAGACAAGGTGCAACTAATGAAAAACTGTTTTTT	CASRQGATNEKLFF
TRBV1	TRBJ2-5	NA	NA	TGCACCAGCAGCCAAGATCCTGGCTCCCTAGGGGAGACCCAGTACTTC	CTSSQDPGSLGETQYF
TRBV19	TRBJ2-5	TRBD2	few	TGTGCCAGTAGTACCCCTCGGGGAGGGGTTGAGACCCAGTACTTC	CASSTPRGGVETQYF
TRBV3-1/TRBV3-2	TRBJ2-7	NA	NA	TGTGCCAGCAGCCAAGGGGTCTCCTACGAGCAGTACTTC	CASSQGVSYEQYF
TRBV12-3/TRBV12-4	TRBJ1-4	TRBD1	NA	TGTGCCAGCACAGGGGGATATGAAAAACTGTTTTTT	CASTGGYEKLFF
TRBV6-2/TRBV6-3	TRBJ2-5	TRBD2	NA	TGTGCCAGCAGTTACGATCGCGGGGGAGGTGAGACCCAGTACTTC	CASSYDRGGGETQYF
TRBV30	TRBJ1-5	TRBD1	NA	TGTGCCTGGAGCTCAGGGGGTTATCAGCCCCAGCATTTT	CAWSSGGYQPQHF
TRBV7-3	TRBJ2-5	NA	NA	TGTGCCAGCAGCTCCCAGGGGGGAGAGACCCAGTACTTC	CASSSQGGETQYF
TRBV19	TRBJ1-1	NA	medium-sized	TGTGCCAGTAGTATCCCGTATCCCGCAGGGGTGGCGGACACTGAAGCTTTCTTT	CASSIPYPAGVADTEAFF
TRBV9	TRBJ2-1	TRBD2	once	TGTGCCAGCAGCGTAGGGACTAGCGGGGGCTACAATGAGCAGTTCTTC	CASSVGTSGGYNEQFF
TRBV12-5	TRBJ1-2	NA	once	TGTGCTAGTGGTTTGGTTGGGGGGGACTATGGCTACACCTTC	CASGLVGGDYGYTF
TRBV7-6	TRBJ2-7	TRBD1	NA	TGTGCCAGCAGCTTAGAGGTAGGGGGCGGGTACGAGCAGTACTTC	CASSLEVGGGYEQYF
TRBV5-4	TRBJ2-2	NA	NA	TGTGCCAGCAGCTCGGCTGGTGGCATCACCGGGGAGCTGTTTTTT	CASSSAGGITGELFF
TRBV7-9	TRBJ2-3	NA	NA	TGTGCCAGCAGCCCGGACAACACAGATACGCAGTATTTT	CASSPDNTDTQYF
TRBV30	TRBJ2-5	NA	NA	TGTGCCTGGAGTCTAGGGGCAGGGGTGAAGACCCAGTACTTC	CAWSLGAGVKTQYF
TRBV6-4	TRBJ2-3	NA	NA	TGTGCCAGCAGTTATTCCGGGAGTAGACGAGATACGCAGTATTTT	CASSYSGSRRDTQYF
TRBV7-2	TRBJ1-6	TRBD1	NA	TGTGCCAGCAGCTCCAGACAGGGGGCGTCTTCACCCCTCCACTTT	CASSSRQGASSPLHF
TRBV9	TRBJ1-1	TRBD1	NA	TGTGCCAGCAGCGGACGGACAGGGGCGAGCCGGAACACTGAAGCTTTCTTT	CASSGRTGASRNTEAFF
TRBV7-9	TRBJ2-7	NA	NA	TGTGCCAGCAGCATAGGGGCGGAATACGAGCAGTACTTC	CASSIGAEYEQYF
TRBV18	TRBJ2-1	TRBD1	NA	TGTGCCAGCTCACCACGAGACAGGGGGAATGAGCAGTTCTTC	CASSPRDRGNEQFF
TRBV6-2/TRBV6-3	TRBJ2-7	TRBD2	NA	TGTGCCAGCAGTTTGGGAGGGTCAGGGGAGCAGTACTTC	CASSLGGSGEQYF
TRBV13	TRBJ1-6	NA	NA	TGTGCCAGCAGCTTAGGCCCGGCAGGGTCTAACTATAATTCACCCCTCCACTTT	CASSLGPAGSNYNSPLHF
TRBV5-5	TRBJ2-2	NA	NA	TGTGCCAGCAGACCCGCCGACACCGGGGAGCTGTTTTTT	CASRPADTGELFF
TRBV20-1	TRBJ2-7	NA	NA	TGCAGTGCTAGCCCCTCTTACGAGCAGTACTTC	CSASPSYEQYF
TRBV4-1	TRBJ2-4	NA	NA	TGCGCCAGCAGCCAAGATCGAGGGTGGACTGGGGGACTAGCCAAAAACATTCAGTACTTC	CASSQDRGWTGGLAKNIQYF
TRBV7-9	TRBJ2-7	NA	NA	TGTGCCAGCAGCTTAGGACAGGTGGGGGAGCAGTACTTC	CASSLGQVGEQYF
TRBV14	TRBJ1-2	NA	once	TGTGCCAGCAGCCAGGGCATACAGGGTCAAATAGACTATGGCTACACCTTC	CASSQGIQGQIDYGYTF
TRBV15	TRBJ1-2	TRBD1	NA	TGTGCCACCAGCAGTGCCTCAGGGGGCGGCTATGGCTACACCTTC	CATSSASGGGYGYTF
TRBV4-3	TRBJ1-2	NA	NA	TGCGCCAGCAGCCAAGCGTTGACAGCTAACTATGGCTACACCTTC	CASSQALTANYGYTF
TRBV5-1	TRBJ1-5	TRBD1	NA	TGCGCCAGTCTGAGACAGGGGGCAGGGAGCAATCAGCCCCAGCATTTT	CASLRQGAGSNQPQHF
TRBV15	TRBJ2-3	NA	NA	TGTGCCACCAGCAGAACAAACAGGGCAGATACGCAGTATTTT	CATSRTNRADTQYF
TRBV27	TRBJ2-7	TRBD1	NA	TGTGCCAGCAGAAAAGACAGGGACAACTCCTACGAGCAGTACTTC	CASRKDRDNSYEQYF
TRBV19	TRBJ2-3	TRBD2	NA	TGTGCCAGTAGCAACAGACTAGCGCCTACAGATACGCAGTATTTT	CASSNRLAPTDTQYF
TRBV27	TRBJ1-2	TRBD1	NA	TGTGCCAGCAGTTCCCTCGACAGGGGGCCTTCTAACTATGGCTACACCTTC	CASSSLDRGPSNYGYTF
TRBV27	TRBJ1-3	NA	NA	TGTGCCAGCAGTTTAGGAGGGACTGGAAACACCATATATTTT	CASSLGGTGNTIYF
TRBV27	TRBJ2-3	NA	NA	TGTGCCAGCAGTCCTCGAGGTGATACGCAGTATTTT	CASSPRGDTQYF
TRBV15	TRBJ1-2	NA	NA	TGTGCCACCAGCAGAAACACAGGGATCTACACCTTC	CATSRNTGIYTF
TRBV18	TRBJ1-1	TRBD1	NA	TGTGCCAGCTCACTTCGGACAGGCCGAGCGGAAGCTTTCTTT	CASSLRTGRAEAFF
TRBV24-1	TRBJ2-6	TRBD1	NA	TGTGCCACCAGTGAGAGGACAGGGCGCACTGGGGCCAACGTCCTGACTTTC	CATSERTGRTGANVLTF
TRBV27	TRBJ2-3	TRBD1	NA	TGTGCCAGCAGCCCGGGACAGGGGGCGGCAGATACGCAGTATTTT	CASSPGQGAADTQYF
TRBV7-9	TRBJ1-6	TRBD1	NA	TGTGCCAGCAGTAACCCGGGACAGGGTAATTCACCCCTCCACTTT	CASSNPGQGNSPLHF
TRBV7-6	TRBJ2-7	TRBD1	NA	TGTGCCAGCAGCGGAACCGGGACAGGGTCTTACGAGCAGTACTTC	CASSGTGTGSYEQYF
TRBV7-9	TRBJ2-7	TRBD2	NA	TGTGCCAGCAGCCCCCCACTGGGGGGGAACACAACCTACGAGCAGTACTTC	CASSPPLGGNTTYEQYF
TRBV5-1	TRBJ1-1	TRBD1	NA	TGCGCCAGCAGCGGGGGACAGGGTTTTGGTGTCCTGAACACTGAAGCTTTCTTT	CASSGGQGFGVLNTEAFF
TRBV5-4	TRBJ1-1	NA	NA	TGTGCCAGCCGGCGGCAGAACACTGAAGCTTTCTTT	CASRRQNTEAFF
TRBV28	TRBJ1-6	TRBD1	few	TGTGCCAGCAGTCCCGGGACAGGGGGATCACCCCTCCACTTT	CASSPGTGGSPLHF
TRBV9	TRBJ2-7	TRBD2	NA	TGTGCCAGCAGCCCACGGGGGACTAGGGGCCACGAGCAGTACTTC	CASSPRGTRGHEQYF
TRBV5-1	TRBJ1-3	NA	NA	TGCGCCAGCAGCTTGACCAACATGAGAAACACCATATATTTT	CASSLTNMRNTIYF
TRBV5-1	TRBJ1-6	NA	NA	TGCGCCAGCAGCGACCGGGCCGAAGGAAATTCACCCCTCCACTTT	CASSDRAEGNSPLHF
TRBV5-1	TRBJ1-3	NA	NA	TGCGCCAGCAGCTTGGTGTCAGGGAGGCAGTCTGGAAACACCATATATTTT	CASSLVSGRQSGNTIYF